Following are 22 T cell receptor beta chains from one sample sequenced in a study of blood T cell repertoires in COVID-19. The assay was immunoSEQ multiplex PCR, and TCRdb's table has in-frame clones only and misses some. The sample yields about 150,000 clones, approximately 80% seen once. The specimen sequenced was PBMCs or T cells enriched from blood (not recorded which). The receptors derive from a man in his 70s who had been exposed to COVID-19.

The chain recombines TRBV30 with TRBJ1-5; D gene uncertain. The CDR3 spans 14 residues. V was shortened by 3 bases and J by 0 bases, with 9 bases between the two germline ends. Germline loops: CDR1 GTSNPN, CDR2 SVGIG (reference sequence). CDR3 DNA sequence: TGTGCCTGGAGCGCCACTAATAGCAATCAGCCCCAGCATTTT. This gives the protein CAWSATNSNQPQHF.

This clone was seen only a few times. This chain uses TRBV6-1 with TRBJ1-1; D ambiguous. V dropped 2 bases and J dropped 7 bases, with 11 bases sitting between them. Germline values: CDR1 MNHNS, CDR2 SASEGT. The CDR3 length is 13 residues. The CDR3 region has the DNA TGTGCCAGCAGTGAAAAGTCACAGCTTGAAGCTTTCTTT. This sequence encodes CASSEKSQLEAFF.

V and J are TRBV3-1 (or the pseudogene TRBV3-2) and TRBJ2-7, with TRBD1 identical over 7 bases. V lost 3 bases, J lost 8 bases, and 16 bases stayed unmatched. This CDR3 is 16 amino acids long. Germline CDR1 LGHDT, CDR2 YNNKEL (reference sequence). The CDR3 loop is CASSQEWDSGLGKQYF. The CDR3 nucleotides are TGTGCCAGCAGCCAGGAATGGGACAGCGGCCTAGGGAAGCAGTACTTC.

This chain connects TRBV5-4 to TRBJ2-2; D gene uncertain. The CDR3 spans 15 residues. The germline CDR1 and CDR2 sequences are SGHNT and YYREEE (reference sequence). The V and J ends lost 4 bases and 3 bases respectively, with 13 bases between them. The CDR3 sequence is CASSGGPIHTGELFF. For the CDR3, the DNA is TGTGCCAGCAGCGGCGGCCCTATCCACACCGGGGAGCTGTTTTTT.

The CDR3 region has the DNA TGTGCCAGTAGGGGGACAGGGGTATTAAGTGGCTACACCTTC. It yields the protein CASRGTGVLSGYTF. The chain links TRBV19 to TRBJ1-2, with 10 bases fitting TRBD1. Trimming took 6 bases from V and 7 from J; bases not matched to a gene: 8. The germline CDR1 and CDR2 sequences are LNHDA and SQIVND (reference sequence). The CDR3 covers 14 residues.

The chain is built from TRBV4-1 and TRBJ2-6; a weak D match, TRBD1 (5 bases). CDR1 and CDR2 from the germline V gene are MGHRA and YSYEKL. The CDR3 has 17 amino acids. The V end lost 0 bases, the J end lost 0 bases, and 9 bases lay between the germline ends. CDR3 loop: CASSQDRVSSGANVLTF. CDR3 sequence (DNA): TGCGCCAGCAGCCAAGACAGGGTTAGCTCTGGGGCCAACGTCCTGACTTTC.

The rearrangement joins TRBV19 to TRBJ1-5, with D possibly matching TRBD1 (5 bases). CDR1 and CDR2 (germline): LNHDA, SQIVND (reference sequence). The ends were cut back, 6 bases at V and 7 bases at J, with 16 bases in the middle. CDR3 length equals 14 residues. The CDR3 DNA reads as TGTGCCAGTAGCCTCAATAGGGGCCAACAGCCCCAGCATTTT. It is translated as CASSLNRGQQPQHF.

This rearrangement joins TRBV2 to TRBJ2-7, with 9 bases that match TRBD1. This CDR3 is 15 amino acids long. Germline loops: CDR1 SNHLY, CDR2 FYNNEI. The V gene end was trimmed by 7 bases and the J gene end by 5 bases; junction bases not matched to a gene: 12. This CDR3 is CASTKSFGTGNEQYF. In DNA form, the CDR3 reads TGTGCCAGCACTAAATCATTCGGGACAGGGAACGAGCAGTACTTC.

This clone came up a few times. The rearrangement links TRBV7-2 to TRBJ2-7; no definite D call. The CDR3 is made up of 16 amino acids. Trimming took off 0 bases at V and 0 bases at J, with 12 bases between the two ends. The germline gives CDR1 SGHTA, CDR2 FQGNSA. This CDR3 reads CASSLAALEPSYEQYF. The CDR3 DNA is TGTGCCAGCAGCTTAGCGGCCCTGGAGCCCTCCTACGAGCAGTACTTC.

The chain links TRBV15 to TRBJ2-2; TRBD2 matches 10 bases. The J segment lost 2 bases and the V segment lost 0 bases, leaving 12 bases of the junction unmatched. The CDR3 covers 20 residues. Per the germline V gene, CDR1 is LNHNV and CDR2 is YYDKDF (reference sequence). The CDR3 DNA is TGTGCCACCAGCAGAGATCGCGGGCTAGCGGGGGCGCAAAACACCGGGGAGCTGTTTTTT. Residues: CATSRDRGLAGAQNTGELFF.

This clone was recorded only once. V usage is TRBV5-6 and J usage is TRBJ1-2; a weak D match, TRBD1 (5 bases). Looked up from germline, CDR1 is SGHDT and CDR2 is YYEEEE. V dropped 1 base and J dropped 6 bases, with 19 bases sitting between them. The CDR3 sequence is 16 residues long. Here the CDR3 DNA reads TGTGCCAGCAGCTTGCTGAGACAGACTTTGTGGGATGGCTACACCTTC. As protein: CASSLLRQTLWDGYTF.

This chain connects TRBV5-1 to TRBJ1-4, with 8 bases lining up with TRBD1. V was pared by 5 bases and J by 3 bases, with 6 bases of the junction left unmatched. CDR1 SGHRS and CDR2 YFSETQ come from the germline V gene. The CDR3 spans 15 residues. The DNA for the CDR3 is TGCGCCAGCAGTTTTACAGGGGGGCCTAATGAAAAACTGTTTTTT. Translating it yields CASSFTGGPNEKLFF. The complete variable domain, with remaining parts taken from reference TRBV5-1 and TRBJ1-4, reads KAGVTQTPRYLIKTRGQQVTLSCSPISGHRSVSWYQQTPGQGLQFLFEYFSETQRNKGNFPGRFSGRQFSNSRSEMNVSTLELGDSALYLCASSFTGGPNEKLFFGSGTQLSVL.

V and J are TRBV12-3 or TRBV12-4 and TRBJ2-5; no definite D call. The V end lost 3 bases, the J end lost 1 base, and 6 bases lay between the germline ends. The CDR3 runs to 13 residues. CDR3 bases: TGTGCCAGCAGTTTGCGTGGCCAAGAGACCCAGTACTTC. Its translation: CASSLRGQETQYF.

The chain's CDR3 is CASSPQNPLRGANVLTF. Written as DNA, the CDR3 is TGTGCCAGCTCACCACAGAACCCTTTGAGAGGGGCCAACGTCCTGACTTTC. The gene calls are TRBV18 and TRBJ2-6; D gene uncertain. Trimming removed 1 base at V and 4 bases at J, with 14 bases between. The CDR3 spans 17 residues. CDR1 KGHSH and CDR2 LQKENI come from the germline V gene.

CDR3 sequence (DNA): TGCGCCAGCAGCTTGGCCGTGGCAGTCCCCAATGAGCAGTTCTTC. Its protein is CASSLAVAVPNEQFF. The chain recombines TRBV5-1 with TRBJ2-1; no clear D gene. The CDR3 is 15 amino acids. V was cut by 0 bases and J by 6 bases, with 13 bases left in between. Germline V gene sequence: CDR1 SGHRS, CDR2 YFSETQ.

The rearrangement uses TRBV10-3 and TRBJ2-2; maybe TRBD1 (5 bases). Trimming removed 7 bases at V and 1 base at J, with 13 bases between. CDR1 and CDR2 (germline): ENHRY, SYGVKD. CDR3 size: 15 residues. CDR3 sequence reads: CAITPAGQNTGELFF. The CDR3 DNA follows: TGTGCCATCACGCCGGCAGGGCAGAACACCGGGGAGCTGTTTTTT.

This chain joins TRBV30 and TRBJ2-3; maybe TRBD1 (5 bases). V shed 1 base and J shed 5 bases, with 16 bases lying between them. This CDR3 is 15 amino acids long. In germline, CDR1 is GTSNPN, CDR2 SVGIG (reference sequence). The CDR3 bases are TGTGCCTGGAGTGAATCAGGGATGATTGGAGATACGCAGTATTTT. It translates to CAWSESGMIGDTQYF.

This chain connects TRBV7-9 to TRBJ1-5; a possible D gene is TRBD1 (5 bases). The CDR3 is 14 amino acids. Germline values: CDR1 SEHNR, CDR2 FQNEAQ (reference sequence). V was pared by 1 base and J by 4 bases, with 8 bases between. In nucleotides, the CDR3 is TGTGCCAGCAGCTTAGTCAAGGGGAATCAGCCCCAGCATTTT. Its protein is CASSLVKGNQPQHF. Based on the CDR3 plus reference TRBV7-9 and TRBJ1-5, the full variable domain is DTGVSQNPRHKITKRGQNVTFRCDPISEHNRLYWYRQTLGQGPEFLTYFQNEAQLEKSRLLSDRFSAERPKGSFSTLEIQRTEQGDSAMYLCASSLVKGNQPQHFGDGTRLSIL.

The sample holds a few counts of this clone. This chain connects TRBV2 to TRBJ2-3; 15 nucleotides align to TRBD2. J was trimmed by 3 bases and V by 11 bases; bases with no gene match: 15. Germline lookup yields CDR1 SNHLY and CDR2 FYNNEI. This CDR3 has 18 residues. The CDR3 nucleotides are TGTGCCGTAGGGAGGACGGGACTAGCGGGAGGAGGAACAGATACGCAGTATTTT. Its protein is CAVGRTGLAGGGTDTQYF.

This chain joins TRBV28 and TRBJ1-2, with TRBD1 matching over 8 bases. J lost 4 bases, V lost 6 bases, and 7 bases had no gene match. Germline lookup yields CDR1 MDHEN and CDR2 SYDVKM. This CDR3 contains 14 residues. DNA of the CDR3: TGTGCCAGCAGGCTATCAACAGGGGGCTATGGCTACACCTTC. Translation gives CASRLSTGGYGYTF.

The DNA for the CDR3 is TGTGCCAGCAGTTTACATTGGACTAGCGGGAAAGAGACCCAGTACTTC. It is translated as CASSLHWTSGKETQYF. The rearrangement joins TRBV27 to TRBJ2-5, with 12 nucleotides matching TRBD2. The CDR3 consists of 16 residues. V shed 2 bases, J shed 3 bases, and the junction held 4 bases outside the gene matches. Germline CDR1 reads MNHEY; CDR2 reads SMNVEV (reference sequence).

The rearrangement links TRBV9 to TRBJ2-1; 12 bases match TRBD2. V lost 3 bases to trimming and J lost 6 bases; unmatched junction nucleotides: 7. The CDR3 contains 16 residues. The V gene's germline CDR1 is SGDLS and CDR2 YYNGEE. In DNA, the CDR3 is TGTGCCAGCAGCGCCCTAGCGGGAGGGTTGGGCAATGAGCAGTTCTTC. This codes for CASSALAGGLGNEQFF. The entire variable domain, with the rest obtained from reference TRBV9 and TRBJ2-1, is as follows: DSGVTQTPKHLITATGQRVTLRCSPRSGDLSVYWYQQSLDQGLQFLIQYYNGEERAKGNILERFSAQQFPDLHSELNLSSLELGDSALYFCASSALAGGLGNEQFFGPGTRLTVL.